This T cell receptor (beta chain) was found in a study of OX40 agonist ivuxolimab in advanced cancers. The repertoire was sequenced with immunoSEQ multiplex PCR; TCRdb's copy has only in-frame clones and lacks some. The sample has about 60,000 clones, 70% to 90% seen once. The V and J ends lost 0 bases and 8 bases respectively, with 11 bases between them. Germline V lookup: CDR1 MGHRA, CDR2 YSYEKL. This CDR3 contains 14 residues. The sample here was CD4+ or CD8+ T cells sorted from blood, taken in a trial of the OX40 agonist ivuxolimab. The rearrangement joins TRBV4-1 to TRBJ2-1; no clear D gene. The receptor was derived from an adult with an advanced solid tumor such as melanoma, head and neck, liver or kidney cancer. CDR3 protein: CASSQDQSGDEQFF. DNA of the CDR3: TGCGCCAGCAGCCAAGATCAGAGTGGTGATGAGCAGTTCTTC.